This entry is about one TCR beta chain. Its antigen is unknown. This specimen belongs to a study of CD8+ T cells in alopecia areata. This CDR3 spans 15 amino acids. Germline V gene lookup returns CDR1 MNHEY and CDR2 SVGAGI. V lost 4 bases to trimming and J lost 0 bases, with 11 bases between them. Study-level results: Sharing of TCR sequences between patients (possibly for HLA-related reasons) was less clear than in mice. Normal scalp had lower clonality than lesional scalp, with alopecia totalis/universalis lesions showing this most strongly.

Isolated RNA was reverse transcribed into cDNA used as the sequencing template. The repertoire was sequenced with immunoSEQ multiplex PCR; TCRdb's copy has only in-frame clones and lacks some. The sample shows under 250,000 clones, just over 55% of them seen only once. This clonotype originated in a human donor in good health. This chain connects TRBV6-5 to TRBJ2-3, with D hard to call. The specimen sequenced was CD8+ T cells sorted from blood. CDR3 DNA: TGTGCCAGCAGTTTTGGGTGGGGAAGCACAGATACGCAGTATTTT. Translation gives CASSFGWGSTDTQYF.